This TCR beta chain appears in the sequencing data of a study of T-cell memory formation after mild COVID-19. Study information: In these data, TCR clusters were largely donor specific.

The V gene's germline CDR1 is MGHDK and CDR2 SYGVNS. This CDR3 has 17 amino acids. The V end lost 6 bases, the J end lost 5 bases, and 25 bases lay between the germline ends. With regard to this clonotype: Its antigen remains unknown.

One entry per CDR3 protein results from TCRdb running MiXCR on the 5' RACE reads. Of fewer than 700,000 distinct CDR3 sequences listed, roughly 17% are singletons. The study's findings and limits: For contracting clones, CD4+ ones sat mainly in CM and EM, CD8+ in EMRA. There were some responding clones in pre-infection memory, which suggested that cross-reactive memory had joined.

V and J are TRBV25-1 and TRBJ2-5; D gene uncertain. Material: PBMCs or a T cell subset sorted from them (not recorded which). This sequence was found in an adult woman who had mild COVID-19 (a few samples of this study predate the infection). Cell type and time point are not known. CDR3: CASSNVVVSGSIETQYF. The CDR3 region has the DNA TGTGCCAGCAGCAACGTGGTAGTATCTGGCTCCATCGAGACCCAGTACTTC.